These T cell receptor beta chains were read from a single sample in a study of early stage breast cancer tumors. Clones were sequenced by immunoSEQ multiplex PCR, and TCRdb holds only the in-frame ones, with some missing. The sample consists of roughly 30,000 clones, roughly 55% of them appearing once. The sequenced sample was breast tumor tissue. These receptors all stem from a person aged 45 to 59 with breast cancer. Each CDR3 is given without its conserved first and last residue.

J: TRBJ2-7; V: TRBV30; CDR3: AWSTSTSGRQY
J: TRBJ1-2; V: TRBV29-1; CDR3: SVEDPNRGAYGYT
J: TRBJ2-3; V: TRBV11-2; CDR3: ASSLISTSTDTQY
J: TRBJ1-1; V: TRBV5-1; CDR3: ASSLKGDTEAF
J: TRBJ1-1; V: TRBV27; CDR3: ASIDGVSGGMNTEAF
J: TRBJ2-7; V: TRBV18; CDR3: ASSPGQPYEQY
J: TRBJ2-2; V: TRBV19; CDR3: ASGNRGDTGELF
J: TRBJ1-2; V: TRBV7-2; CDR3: ASSARGGARGYT
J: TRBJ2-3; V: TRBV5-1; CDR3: ASSGGRGGQQVVDTQY
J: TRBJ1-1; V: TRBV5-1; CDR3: ASSLGFTGVNTEAF
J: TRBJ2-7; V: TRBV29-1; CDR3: SVNRGPYEQY
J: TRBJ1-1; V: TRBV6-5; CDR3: ASTFRGNTEAF
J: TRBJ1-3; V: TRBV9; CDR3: ASSPNSPYSGNTIY
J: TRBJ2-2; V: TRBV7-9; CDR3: ASSLVPGELF
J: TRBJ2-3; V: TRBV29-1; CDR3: SVADRVPLAPASDTQY
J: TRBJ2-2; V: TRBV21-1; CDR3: ASSKDGRRVRAGELF
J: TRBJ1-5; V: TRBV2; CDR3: ASSDQGVQPQH
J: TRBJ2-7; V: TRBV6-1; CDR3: ASSEGPSYEQY
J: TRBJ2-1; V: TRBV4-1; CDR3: ASSSLAGGNEQF
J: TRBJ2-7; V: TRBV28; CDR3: ATQTGSSYEQY
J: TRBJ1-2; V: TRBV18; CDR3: ASSPQASPPYGYT
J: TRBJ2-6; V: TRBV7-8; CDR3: ASSFGTGANVLT
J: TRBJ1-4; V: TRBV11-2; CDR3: ASSLPKSEKLF
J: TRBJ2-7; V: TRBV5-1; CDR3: ATSVGGPGEQY
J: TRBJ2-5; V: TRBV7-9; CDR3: ASSLVAGGQETQY
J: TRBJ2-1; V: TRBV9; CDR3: ASSSTTTYNEQF
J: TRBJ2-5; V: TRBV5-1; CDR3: ASSPANRGPPQETQY
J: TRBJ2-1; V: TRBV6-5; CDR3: ASRSGRSYNEQF
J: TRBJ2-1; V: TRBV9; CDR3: ASSVALGMGEQF
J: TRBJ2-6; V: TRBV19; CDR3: ASSIGVSGANVLT
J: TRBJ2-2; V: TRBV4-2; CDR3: ASSLGARRAGELF
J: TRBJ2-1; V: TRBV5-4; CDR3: ASSLAERSEQF
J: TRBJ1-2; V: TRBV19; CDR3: AASGTPNYGYT
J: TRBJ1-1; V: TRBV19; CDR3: ASSVQGAVTEAF
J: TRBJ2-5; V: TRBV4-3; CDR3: ASSQGSLGRETQY
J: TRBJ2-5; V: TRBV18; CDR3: ASSPSQLAGGQETQY
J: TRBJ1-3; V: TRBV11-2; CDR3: ASSLWGGNSGNTIY
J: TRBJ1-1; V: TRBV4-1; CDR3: ARSRRVRTEAF
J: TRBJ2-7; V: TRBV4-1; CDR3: ASSQDTGGGLAGVKQY
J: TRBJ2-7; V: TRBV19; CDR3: ASSKGWGREQY
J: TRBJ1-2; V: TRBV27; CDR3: ASSLRETGTYGYT
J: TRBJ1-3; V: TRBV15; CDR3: ATSREDRGTIY
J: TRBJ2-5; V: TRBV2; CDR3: ASEAGGAETQY
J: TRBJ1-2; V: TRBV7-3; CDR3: ASSRRGAGGYT
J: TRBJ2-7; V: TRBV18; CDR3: ASSPRTGGHEQY
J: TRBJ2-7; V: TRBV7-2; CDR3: ASSLGGSYYEQY
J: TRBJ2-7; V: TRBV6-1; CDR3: ASSEVGQGPYEQY
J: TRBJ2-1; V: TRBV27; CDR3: ASSSDGRLAGEQF
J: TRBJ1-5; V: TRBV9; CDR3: ASSDGTYNQPQH
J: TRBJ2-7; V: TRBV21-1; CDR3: ASSKGGRAYEQY
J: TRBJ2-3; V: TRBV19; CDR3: ASTLGYRGQDTQY
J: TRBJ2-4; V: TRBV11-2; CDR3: ASSFEGIGDIQY
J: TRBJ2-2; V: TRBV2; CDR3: ASRTGAGAAGELF
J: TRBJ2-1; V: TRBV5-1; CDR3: ASSTYGTGLYSEQF
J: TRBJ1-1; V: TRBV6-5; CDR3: ASSYSNTEAF
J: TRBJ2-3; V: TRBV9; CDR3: ASSEPLAGSTDTQY
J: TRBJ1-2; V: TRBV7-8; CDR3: ASSLVGTAQSYGYT
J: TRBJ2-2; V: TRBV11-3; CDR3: ASSFSGTTTGELF
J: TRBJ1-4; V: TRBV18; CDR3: ASSPPGRTNEKLF